Listed below are T cell receptor beta chains from one sample, sequenced in a study of T cells in Graves' hyperthyroidism and ophthalmopathy. TCRdb passed the multiplex PCR reads through MiXCR, listing each CDR3 protein once. Of more than 550,000 distinct CDR3 sequences in the sample, roughly 45% are singletons; the top ten hold approximately 7.2%. The specimen was peripheral blood or thyroid tissue (not recorded which). The receptors originated from an adult man with Graves' disease, either hyperthyroidism or ophthalmopathy (not recorded which). The CDR3 runs from the conserved cysteine through the conserved F or W. Each record gives: CDR3 protein, CDR3 DNA, CDR3 length, J gene, clone size, V gene, D gene. D genes are given only for firm matches. Size tells how often a clone was seen (once, few, many) or the class of an expanded clone, and some rows leave it out.

CDR3 protein: CASSQEGGRETQYF
CDR3 DNA: TGTGCCAGCAGCCAAGAGGGCGGGAGGGAGACCCAGTACTTC
CDR3 length: 14
J gene: TRBJ2-5
clone size: many
V gene: TRBV7-2
D gene: TRBD2

CDR3 protein: CASSISGVNQPQHF
CDR3 DNA: TGTGCCAGTAGTATTTCAGGGGTCAATCAGCCCCAGCATTTT
CDR3 length: 14
J gene: TRBJ1-5
clone size: few
V gene: TRBV19
D gene: NA

CDR3 protein: CASSQSRRAYQPQHF
CDR3 DNA: TGTGCCAGCAGCCAATCACGCAGGGCTTATCAGCCCCAGCATTTT
CDR3 length: 15
J gene: TRBJ1-5
clone size: NA
V gene: TRBV9
D gene: NA

CDR3 protein: CASSHGGPNTGELFF
CDR3 DNA: TGTGCCAGCAGTCATGGGGGGCCGAACACCGGGGAGCTGTTTTTT
CDR3 length: 15
J gene: TRBJ2-2
clone size: NA
V gene: TRBV7-9
D gene: NA

CDR3 protein: CASSLEVVSYEQYF
CDR3 DNA: TGTGCCAGCAGCTTAGAAGTTGTTTCCTACGAGCAGTACTTC
CDR3 length: 14
J gene: TRBJ2-7
clone size: many
V gene: TRBV7-8
D gene: NA

CDR3 protein: CAIRPQTANTEAFF
CDR3 DNA: TGTGCCATCAGGCCTCAAACAGCGAACACTGAAGCTTTCTTT
CDR3 length: 14
J gene: TRBJ1-1
clone size: many
V gene: TRBV10-3
D gene: NA

CDR3 protein: CASSLLRGTEAFF
CDR3 DNA: TGTGCCAGCAGCTTATTGCGCGGAACTGAAGCTTTCTTT
CDR3 length: 13
J gene: TRBJ1-1
clone size: many
V gene: TRBV7-8
D gene: NA

CDR3 protein: CASSQVGGIATNEKLFF
CDR3 DNA: TGCGCCAGCAGCCAGGTGGGAGGGATTGCAACTAATGAAAAACTGTTTTTT
CDR3 length: 17
J gene: TRBJ1-4
clone size: NA
V gene: TRBV5-1
D gene: NA

CDR3 protein: CASLGTANTEAFF
CDR3 DNA: TGTGCCAGCTTGGGGACGGCGAACACTGAAGCTTTCTTT
CDR3 length: 13
J gene: TRBJ1-1
clone size: NA
V gene: TRBV25-1
D gene: NA

CDR3 protein: CASSNRGSMNTEAFF
CDR3 DNA: TGTGCCAGTAGTAATCGGGGGAGCATGAACACTGAAGCTTTCTTT
CDR3 length: 15
J gene: TRBJ1-1
clone size: NA
V gene: TRBV19
D gene: NA

CDR3 protein: CASSPPASGGDEQYF
CDR3 DNA: TGTGCCAGCAGTCCCCCGGCTAGCGGGGGCGACGAGCAGTACTTC
CDR3 length: 15
J gene: TRBJ2-7
clone size: few
V gene: TRBV6-1
D gene: TRBD2

CDR3 protein: CSAPLAGETQYF
CDR3 DNA: TGCAGTGCTCCTCTAGCAGGAGAGACCCAGTACTTC
CDR3 length: 12
J gene: TRBJ2-5
clone size: NA
V gene: TRBV20-1
D gene: NA

CDR3 protein: CASSLVDGGDYEQYF
CDR3 DNA: TGTGCCAGCAGCTTAGTGGACGGGGGGGACTACGAGCAGTACTTC
CDR3 length: 15
J gene: TRBJ2-7
clone size: NA
V gene: TRBV7-9
D gene: TRBD2

CDR3 protein: CASSFLGQSNSGNTIYF
CDR3 DNA: TGTGCCAGCAGCTTTTTGGGACAGTCGAACTCTGGAAACACCATATATTTT
CDR3 length: 17
J gene: TRBJ1-3
clone size: NA
V gene: TRBV7-9
D gene: TRBD1

CDR3 protein: CASSQGLLNQPQHF
CDR3 DNA: TGTGCCAGCAGCCAAGGACTCCTCAATCAGCCCCAGCATTTT
CDR3 length: 14
J gene: TRBJ1-5
clone size: few
V gene: TRBV7-9
D gene: NA

CDR3 protein: CASTPGGGASNQPQHF
CDR3 DNA: TGTGCCAGCACTCCAGGGGGGGGAGCGAGCAATCAGCCCCAGCATTTT
CDR3 length: 16
J gene: TRBJ1-5
clone size: few
V gene: TRBV11-2
D gene: TRBD1

CDR3 protein: CSARDLGRGYQETQYF
CDR3 DNA: TGCAGTGCTAGAGATCTGGGGCGAGGGTACCAAGAGACCCAGTACTTC
CDR3 length: 16
J gene: TRBJ2-5
clone size: NA
V gene: TRBV20-1
D gene: NA

CDR3 protein: CASSLGVADTQYF
CDR3 DNA: TGTGCCAGCAGCTTAGGAGTGGCAGATACGCAGTATTTT
CDR3 length: 13
J gene: TRBJ2-3
clone size: few
V gene: TRBV7-9
D gene: NA

CDR3 protein: CASRPGQGDAFF
CDR3 DNA: TGTGCCAGCAGACCAGGACAGGGAGATGCTTTCTTT
CDR3 length: 12
J gene: TRBJ1-1
clone size: NA
V gene: TRBV12-3/TRBV12-4
D gene: TRBD1

CDR3 protein: CSGGGQGPTEAFF
CDR3 DNA: TGCAGCGGGGGGGGACAGGGCCCCACTGAAGCTTTCTTT
CDR3 length: 13
J gene: TRBJ1-1
clone size: many
V gene: TRBV29-1
D gene: TRBD1

CDR3 protein: CASSQGSRDRPISYEQYF
CDR3 DNA: TGTGCCAGCAGCCAAGGAAGCCGGGACAGGCCTATCTCCTACGAGCAGTACTTC
CDR3 length: 18
J gene: TRBJ2-7
clone size: few
V gene: TRBV9
D gene: TRBD1

CDR3 protein: CASSLSQGTYEQYF
CDR3 DNA: TGTGCCAGCAGCTTGTCACAGGGTACCTACGAGCAGTACTTC
CDR3 length: 14
J gene: TRBJ2-7
clone size: NA
V gene: TRBV11-2
D gene: NA

CDR3 protein: CASSLGAGPYEQYF
CDR3 DNA: TGTGCCAGCAGCTTAGGAGCGGGTCCCTACGAGCAGTACTTC
CDR3 length: 14
J gene: TRBJ2-7
clone size: NA
V gene: TRBV7-9
D gene: NA

CDR3 protein: CASSLKDKLFF
CDR3 DNA: TGTGCCAGCAGCTTAAAGGACAAACTGTTTTTT
CDR3 length: 11
J gene: TRBJ1-4
clone size: NA
V gene: TRBV7-3
D gene: NA

CDR3 protein: CASLGQGNTQPQHF
CDR3 DNA: TGTGCCAGCTTGGGGCAGGGTAATACTCAGCCCCAGCATTTT
CDR3 length: 14
J gene: TRBJ1-5
clone size: NA
V gene: TRBV2
D gene: NA

CDR3 protein: CASSIQEDEKLFF
CDR3 DNA: TGTGCCAGTAGTATTCAAGAGGATGAAAAACTGTTTTTT
CDR3 length: 13
J gene: TRBJ1-4
clone size: NA
V gene: TRBV19
D gene: NA

CDR3 protein: CAISGGQGYTF
CDR3 DNA: TGTGCCATCAGCGGGGGACAGGGCTACACCTTC
CDR3 length: 11
J gene: TRBJ1-2
clone size: NA
V gene: TRBV10-3
D gene: TRBD1

CDR3 protein: CASRVRQAEAFF
CDR3 DNA: TGTGCCAGCAGAGTAAGACAGGCTGAAGCTTTCTTT
CDR3 length: 12
J gene: TRBJ1-1
clone size: NA
V gene: TRBV25-1
D gene: NA

CDR3 protein: CAIRDSSGYTF
CDR3 DNA: TGTGCCATCAGGGACAGCTCTGGCTACACCTTC
CDR3 length: 11
J gene: TRBJ1-2
clone size: NA
V gene: TRBV10-3
D gene: NA

CDR3 protein: CASSYSKDGSGSTIYF
CDR3 DNA: TGTGCCAGCAGTTACTCGAAGGACGGCTCTGGAAGCACCATATATTTT
CDR3 length: 16
J gene: TRBJ1-3
clone size: NA
V gene: TRBV2
D gene: NA

CDR3 protein: CASSSTGGSVHYGYTF
CDR3 DNA: TGTGCCAGCAGCTCGACAGGGGGCTCGGTCCACTATGGCTACACCTTC
CDR3 length: 16
J gene: TRBJ1-2
clone size: few
V gene: TRBV7-9
D gene: TRBD1